These T cell receptor beta chains were read from a single sample in a study of response to subunit inactivated influenza vaccine. TCRdb analysed the RT-PCR reads with MiXCR anew, one entry per CDR3 protein. The sample contains approximately 490,000 distinct CDR3 sequences, approximately 6.9% of which appear only once. This specimen was PBMCs from blood, taken around 2 years after vaccination. The receptors come from a man between 45 and 75 years old who received an inactivated influenza vaccine. CDR3s include the opening cysteine and the closing phenylalanine or tryptophan. The D gene is left open where the match is weak. Some rows have no size entry. The others give once, few or many, or a class for an expanded clone.

j_call v_call d_call clone_size cdr3_nt cdr3_aa
TRBJ1-1 TRBV12-3/TRBV12-4 - few TGTGCCAGCAGTAAGGGCCCCCCCACTGAAGCTTTCTTT CASSKGPPTEAFF
TRBJ1-5 TRBV4-3 - many TGCGCCAGCAGCCAAGATCTTCAGTGGAGACCCCAGCATTTT CASSQDLQWRPQHF
TRBJ2-5 TRBV14 TRBD2 - TGTGCCAGCAGCCAAGACAGGCTAGCGGGGGGACCACAAGAGACCCAGTACTTC CASSQDRLAGGPQETQYF
TRBJ1-1 TRBV7-9 - many TGTGCCAGCGATTACATGGCGAACACTGAAGCTTTCTTT CASDYMANTEAFF
TRBJ2-7 TRBV28 TRBD2 few TGTGCCAGCAGTTTCAGTTCTAGCGGGAGTGGCGAGCAGTACTTC CASSFSSSGSGEQYF
TRBJ2-7 TRBV2 TRBD1 few TGTGCCAGCAGTGAGTGGGACAGGGGGCTCTACGAGCAGTACTTC CASSEWDRGLYEQYF
TRBJ2-1 TRBV29-1 - many TGCAGCGCTGTTTGGACAGTCTACAATGAGCAGTTCTTC CSAVWTVYNEQFF
TRBJ2-7 TRBV25-1 - many TGTGCCAGCAGTGAATATGGGACCTTCTACGAGCAGTACTTC CASSEYGTFYEQYF
TRBJ2-1 TRBV7-3 - - TGTGCCAGCAGTCAAGTGTCGGGAAGCTCCTACAATGAGCAGTTCTTC CASSQVSGSSYNEQFF
TRBJ2-3 TRBV20-1 - - TGCAGTGCTGTCAAGACAGCAACAGATACGCAGTATTTT CSAVKTATDTQYF
TRBJ2-6 TRBV6-5 - - TGTGCCAGCAGTTATCGGGTAGGGGGCTCTGGGGCCAACGTCCTGACTTTC CASSYRVGGSGANVLTF
TRBJ1-1 TRBV29-1 - few TGCAGCGCTATGGGTAGGCACACTGAAGCTTTCTTT CSAMGRHTEAFF
TRBJ2-1 TRBV24-1 TRBD2 few TGTGCCACCAGAGGAGCGGGAGCCTACAATGAGCAGTTCTTC CATRGAGAYNEQFF